This T cell receptor (beta chain) was identified during a study of Graves' ophthalmopathy and Graves' hyperthyroidism. Findings and limits, study-wide: In blood appeared most of the expanded thyroid clonotypes whose frequency exceeded 0.001.

V lost 7 bases, J lost 3 bases, and 5 bases stayed unmatched. The CDR3 is made up of 14 amino acids. Germline V lookup: CDR1 WSHSY, CDR2 SAAADI. Many counts were recorded for this clonotype. Antigen specificity is unknown. Researchers took RNA transcripts and amplified TCR beta CDR3 regions from them. Following a first-round RT-PCR that used HTBI primers, a second-round multiplex PCR was carried out. TCRdb called the multiplex PCR reads again in MiXCR, with one record for every CDR3 protein. The sample lists about 620,000 distinct CDR3 sequences, about a fifth occurring once. Patients were left out if they had other autoimmune diseases, uncontrolled infections, pregnancy or lactation.

This chain joins TRBV10-2 and TRBJ2-7; 11 nucleotides agree with TRBD1. The sequence came from a woman aged 18-29 years with stable Graves' hyperthyroidism. Some clones in this sample may be carry-over from other donors' samples. Sequenced: peripheral blood. The CDR3: CASNPGTGGYEQYF. CDR3 coding DNA: TGCGCCAGCAATCCCGGGACAGGGGGCTACGAGCAGTACTTC.